This TCR beta chain was profiled in a study of blood T cell repertoires in COVID-19. Study details: Samples representing acute and convalescent COVID-19 were sourced from the United States, Italy and Spain. From T cells, B-cell-depleted T cells, or PBMCs came the material, which was cDNA or gDNA.

Under the authors' procedure: Reference gene primer amplification gave estimated nucleated cell counts. Repertoires were generated with immunoSEQ multiplex PCR, while TCRdb's copy carries only in-frame clones and drops some. V, J and clone size are taken as reported in that table, and D and trimming were inferred from the DNA itself. The table lists about 150,000 clones, around 85% of them singletons. The CDR3 has 15 residues. After removal of 5 bases from V and 2 bases from J, the junction contained 2 bases not matched to a gene. Germline V gene data show CDR1 as SGHAT and CDR2 as FQNNGV. The rearrangement links TRBV11-2 to TRBJ2-5, with 13 positions matching TRBD2. The sequenced material came from peripheral blood. The sequence came from a woman aged 70 to 79 with acute or convalescent COVID-19. CDR3 region: CASSRGLAGQETQYF. The CDR3 nucleotides read TGTGCCAGCAGCCGGGGACTAGCGGGGCAAGAGACCCAGTACTTC.